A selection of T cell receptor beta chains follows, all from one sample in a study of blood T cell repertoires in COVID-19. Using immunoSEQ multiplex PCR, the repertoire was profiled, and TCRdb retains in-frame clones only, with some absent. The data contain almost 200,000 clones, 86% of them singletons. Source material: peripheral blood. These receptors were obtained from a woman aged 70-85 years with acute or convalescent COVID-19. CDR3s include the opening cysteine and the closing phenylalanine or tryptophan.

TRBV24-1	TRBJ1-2	CATSTRTGNAGYTF
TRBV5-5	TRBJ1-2	CASSRVANYGYTF
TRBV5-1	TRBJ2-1	CASSLAAATINEQFF
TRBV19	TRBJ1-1	CAGTGDTEAFF
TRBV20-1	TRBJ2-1	CSARSGTGQFF
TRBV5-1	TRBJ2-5	CASSLSPGLAAQETQYF
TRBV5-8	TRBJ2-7	CASISPGARAGEQYF
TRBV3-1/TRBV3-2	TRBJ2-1	CASSHETSGPYNEQFF
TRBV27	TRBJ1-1	CASSLRTGAMNTEAFF
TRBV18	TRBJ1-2	CASSPLADRDGYTF
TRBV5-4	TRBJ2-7	CASSPRTSGSYEQYF
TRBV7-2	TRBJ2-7	CASSSRTGSYEQYF
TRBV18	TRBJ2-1	CASSPGRERGNEQFF
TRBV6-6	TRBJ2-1	CASSSTRNEQFF
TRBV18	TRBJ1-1	CASSPPGQDFWNTEAFF
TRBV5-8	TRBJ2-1	CASSFRDRGRNEQFF